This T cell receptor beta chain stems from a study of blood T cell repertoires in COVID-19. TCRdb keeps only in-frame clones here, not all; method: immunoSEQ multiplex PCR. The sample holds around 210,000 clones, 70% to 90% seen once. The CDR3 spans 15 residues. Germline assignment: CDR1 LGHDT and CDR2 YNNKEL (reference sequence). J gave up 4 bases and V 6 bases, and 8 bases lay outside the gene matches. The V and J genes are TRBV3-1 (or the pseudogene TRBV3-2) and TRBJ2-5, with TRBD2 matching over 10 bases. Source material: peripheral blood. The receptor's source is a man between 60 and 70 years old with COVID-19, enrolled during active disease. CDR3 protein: CASRLAAGGVETQYF. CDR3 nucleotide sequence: TGTGCCAGCAGATTAGCAGCGGGAGGGGTAGAGACCCAGTACTTC.